The 14 T cell receptor beta chains below all came from one sample that was sequenced in a study of blood T cell repertoires in COVID-19. Method: immunoSEQ multiplex PCR; TCRdb's copy keeps in-frame clones and lacks some. The table records approximately 210,000 clones, 86% of them present only once. The sequenced sample was peripheral blood. Receptors were obtained from a man aged 30-40 years who had recovered from COVID-19.

This clone was recorded once. The chain employs TRBV25-1 and TRBJ1-4; 9 bases fit TRBD1. Trimming cost V 3 bases and J 5 bases; bases outside gene matches: 7. There are 16 residues in the CDR3. Germline lookup yields CDR1 MGHDK and CDR2 SYGVNS. CDR3 bases: TGTGCCAGCAGTGACCCAGCCGGGACAGGGAATGAAAAACTGTTTTTT. It translates to CASSDPAGTGNEKLFF.

The rearrangement links TRBV4-1 to TRBJ1-6; D not resolved. The CDR3 covers 12 residues. V was trimmed by 2 bases and J by 7 bases, leaving 3 bases between them. From germline, CDR1 is MGHRA and CDR2 YSYEKL. The CDR3 DNA sequence: TGCGCCAGCAGCCAACTGAATTCACCCCTCCACTTT. As protein: CASSQLNSPLHF.

The V gene is TRBV4-2, the J gene TRBJ2-2, with D unclear. This CDR3 contains 15 residues. Germline V lookup: CDR1 LGHNA, CDR2 YNFKEQ. The germline V and J ends were trimmed by 3 bases and 1 base, with 9 bases remaining between them. The CDR3: CASSQPLKNTGELFF. Written as DNA, the CDR3 is TGTGCCAGCAGCCAGCCCCTAAAGAACACCGGGGAGCTGTTTTTT.

The chain combines TRBV21-1 with TRBJ1-5. TRBV21-1 is a pseudogene locus. The CDR3 has 19 residues. Here the CDR3 reads CASSAGRTPLTDSNQPQHF. The CDR3 nucleotides are TGTGCCAGCAGCGCGGGGAGGACTCCCTTAACCGATAGCAATCAGCCCCAGCATTTT.

The CDR3 loop is CASSLPLQHRRSYEQYF. The CDR3 DNA follows: TGTGCCAGCAGCTTACCCCTACAGCACCGACGGTCCTACGAGCAGTACTTC. The V call is TRBV7-9, the J call TRBJ2-7; D gene ambiguous. CDR3 length equals 17 residues. The ends were cut back, 2 bases at V and 1 base at J, with 18 bases in the middle. The germline CDR1 and CDR2 sequences are SEHNR and FQNEAQ (reference sequence).

The genes are TRBV5-8 and TRBJ1-4; D possibly corresponds to TRBD1 (5 bases). CDR1 is SGHTS, CDR2 YDEGEE, per germline. Trimming removed 2 bases at V and 5 bases at J, with 16 bases between. The CDR3 is 16 amino acids. CDR3 in DNA: TGTGCCAGCAGCTTCGACAGTCCCCGAAGGAATGAAAAACTGTTTTTT. Amino acids: CASSFDSPRRNEKLFF.

V usage is TRBV7-2 and J usage is TRBJ2-5; D call uncertain. Germline values: CDR1 SGHTA, CDR2 FQGNSA. Trimming took 5 bases from V and 2 from J, leaving 3 bases between them. The CDR3 is made up of 11 amino acids. The CDR3 spells CASSLQETQYF. In DNA, the CDR3 is TGTGCCAGCAGCCTTCAAGAGACCCAGTACTTC.

The gene calls are TRBV7-2 and TRBJ2-2, with 7 bases fitting TRBD2. From germline, CDR1 is SGHTA and CDR2 FQGNSA. The CDR3 extends over 16 amino acids. The trim removed 1 base at V and 2 bases at J, leaving 4 bases unmatched. CDR3 in DNA: TGTGCCAGCAGCTTAGAGGTGGGACTAAACACCGGGGAGCTGTTTTTT. Translation: CASSLEVGLNTGELFF.

J is TRBJ2-7 and V is TRBV29-1; D gene ambiguous. Germline V CDR1 and CDR2: SQVTM, ANQGSEA. The V gene lost 3 bases and the J gene lost 1 base, with 7 bases spanning the gap. This CDR3 has 12 residues. For the CDR3, the DNA is TGCAGCGTTGATAGAGGTTCCTACGAGCAGTACTTC. This sequence encodes CSVDRGSYEQYF.

The chain has TRBV11-2 and TRBJ2-5; D is perhaps TRBD1 (8 bases). Per germline, CDR1 SGHAT and CDR2 FQNNGV. CDR3 length: 17 amino acids. Between the trimmed V and J ends, which lost 2 bases and 4 bases, there was a span of 20 bases. Here the CDR3 reads CASSLNFLTGGAETQYF. CDR3 nucleotides: TGTGCCAGCAGCTTAAATTTTCTAACAGGGGGGGCAGAGACCCAGTACTTC.

This chain links TRBV27 with TRBJ1-1; 11 nucleotides align to TRBD1. Trimming at V came to 5 bases and at J to 7 bases, leaving 3 bases not matched to a gene. Germline V CDR1 and CDR2: MNHEY, SMNVEV (reference sequence). There are 13 residues in the CDR3. CDR3 nucleotides: TGTGCCAGCAGTCTCGGGACAGGGGGTGAAGCTTTCTTT. This encodes CASSLGTGGEAFF.

V and J are TRBV6-5 and TRBJ2-6, with D possibly matching TRBD1 (5 bases). CDR3 length equals 15 residues. V was pared by 9 bases and J by 0 bases, with 12 bases between. Germline assignment: CDR1 MNHEY and CDR2 SVGAGI. The CDR3, as DNA: TGTGCCAGTCATAGGCAGGGCTCTGGGGCCAACGTCCTGACTTTC. It yields the protein CASHRQGSGANVLTF.

This chain connects TRBV24-1 to TRBJ1-2; TRBD1 aligns across 8 bases. J lost 8 bases, V lost 2 bases, and 6 bases had no gene match. The CDR3 has 14 amino acids. Germline V lookup: CDR1 KGHDR, CDR2 SFDVKD. The CDR3: CATSDSDRAEGYTF. The DNA for the CDR3 is TGTGCCACCAGTGATTCGGACAGGGCTGAAGGCTACACCTTC.

This clone showed up just once. The chain links TRBV6-5 to TRBJ1-2, with D maybe TRBD1 (5 bases). Germline V lookup: CDR1 MNHEY, CDR2 SVGAGI. The CDR3 is made up of 13 amino acids. V gave up 6 bases and J gave up 8 bases, with 16 bases separating them. In DNA, the CDR3 is TGTGCCAGCAGCCCGGGAACCGGGGGAGGCTACACCTTC. Translated, it gives CASSPGTGGGYTF.